This T cell receptor (beta chain) was recovered during a study of neurological immune-mediated disorders. Points from the study as a whole: The most TCR clonal expansion was seen in HTLV-1-associated myelopathy, and the least was seen in multiple sclerosis, which fell below healthy controls. None of the CDR3 amino acid sequences of expanded clones were shared across subjects, and this suggested private repertoires in all groups.

This clonotype is medium-sized by share. Its antigen is not known. Volunteers from a blood bank in Maryland, USA, made up the healthy controls. Unsorted libraries used 2 million PBMCs kept at -80 degrees C. CDR1 and CDR2 (germline): MGHRA, YSYEKL. Trimming stripped 0 bases from V and 7 bases from J, with 13 bases between. This CDR3 spans 15 amino acids. TCRdb used MiXCR to reprocess the 5' RACE reads, holding one entry per CDR3 protein. The sample carries 20,000 to 30,000 distinct CDR3 sequences, roughly 6.3% recorded once. V usage is TRBV4-1 and J usage is TRBJ1-5; the D is unclear. What was sequenced was PBMCs. This TCR was recovered from a woman between 40 and 50 years old in good health. In DNA, the CDR3 is TGCGCCAGCAGCCAAGATTATGGGGTGGGGCAGCCCCAGCATTTT. Its protein product is CASSQDYGVGQPQHF.